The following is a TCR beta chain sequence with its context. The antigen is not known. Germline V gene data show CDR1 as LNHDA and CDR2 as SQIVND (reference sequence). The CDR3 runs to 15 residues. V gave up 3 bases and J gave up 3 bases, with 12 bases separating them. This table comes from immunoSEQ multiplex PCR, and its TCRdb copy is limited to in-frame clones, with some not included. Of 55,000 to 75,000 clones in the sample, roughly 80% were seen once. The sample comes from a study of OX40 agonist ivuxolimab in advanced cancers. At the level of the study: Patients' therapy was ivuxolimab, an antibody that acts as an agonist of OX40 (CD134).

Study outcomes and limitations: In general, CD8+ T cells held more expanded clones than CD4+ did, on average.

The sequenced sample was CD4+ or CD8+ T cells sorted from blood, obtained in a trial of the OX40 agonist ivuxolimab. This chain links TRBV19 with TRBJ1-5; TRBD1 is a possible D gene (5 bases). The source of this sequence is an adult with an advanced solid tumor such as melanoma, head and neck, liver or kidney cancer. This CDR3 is CASSMSGANNQPQHF. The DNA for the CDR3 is TGTGCCAGTAGTATGAGTGGGGCGAACAATCAGCCCCAGCATTTT.